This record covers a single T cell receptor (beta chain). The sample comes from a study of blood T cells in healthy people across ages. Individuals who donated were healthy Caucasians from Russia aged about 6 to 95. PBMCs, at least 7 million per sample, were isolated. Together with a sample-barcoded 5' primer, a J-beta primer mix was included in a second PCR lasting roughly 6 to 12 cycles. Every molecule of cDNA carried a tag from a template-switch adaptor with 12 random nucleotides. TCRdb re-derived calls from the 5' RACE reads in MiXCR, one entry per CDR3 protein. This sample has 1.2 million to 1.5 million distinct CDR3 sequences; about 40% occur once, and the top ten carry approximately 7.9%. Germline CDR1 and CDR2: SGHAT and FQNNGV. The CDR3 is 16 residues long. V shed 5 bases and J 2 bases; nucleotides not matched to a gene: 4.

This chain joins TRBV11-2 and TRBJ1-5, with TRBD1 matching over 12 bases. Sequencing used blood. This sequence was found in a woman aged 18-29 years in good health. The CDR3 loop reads CASSAGTGGRNQPQHF. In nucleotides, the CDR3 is TGTGCCAGCAGCGCCGGGACAGGGGGCCGCAATCAGCCCCAGCATTTT.